Sequencing of this T cell receptor (beta chain) was carried out in a study of regulatory T cells in long-lasting Graves disease. The sample holds many counts of this clonotype. The antigen remains unidentified. HTBI primers from iRepertoire and Arm-PCR of CDR3 regions yielded the TCR beta libraries. One entry per CDR3 protein results from TCRdb running MiXCR on the multiplex PCR reads. The sample has approximately 300,000 distinct CDR3 sequences; about 20% are singletons. The CDR3 extends over 12 amino acids. Trimming cost V 6 bases and J 1 base, with 4 bases left between them. Germline V gene lookup returns CDR1 SNHLY and CDR2 FYNNEI. As for time point: newly diagnosed GD, antithyroid drugs for less than 3 months. With RNA extracted from PBMCs as input, the TCR library was made. Study-wide points: Persistent disease preferred TRBV28, TRBJ1-2 and TRBJ2-5; new disease, TRBV20-1 and TRBJ2-1.

This sequence was found in a female donor with Graves disease. This specimen consisted of peripheral blood mononuclear cells (PBMCs), obtained at new diagnosis, from a patient treated with antithyroid drugs. This chain uses TRBV2 with TRBJ1-5; D call uncertain. The CDR3, as DNA: TGTGCCAGCAGATACAGCAATCAGCCCCAGCATTTT. It is translated as CASRYSNQPQHF. Based on the CDR3 plus reference TRBV2 and TRBJ1-5, the full variable domain is EPEVTQTPSHQVTQMGQEVILRCVPISNHLYFYWYRQILGQKVEFLVSFYNNEISEKSEIFDDQFSVERPDGSNFTLKIRSTKLEDSAMYFCASRYSNQPQHFGDGTRLSIL.